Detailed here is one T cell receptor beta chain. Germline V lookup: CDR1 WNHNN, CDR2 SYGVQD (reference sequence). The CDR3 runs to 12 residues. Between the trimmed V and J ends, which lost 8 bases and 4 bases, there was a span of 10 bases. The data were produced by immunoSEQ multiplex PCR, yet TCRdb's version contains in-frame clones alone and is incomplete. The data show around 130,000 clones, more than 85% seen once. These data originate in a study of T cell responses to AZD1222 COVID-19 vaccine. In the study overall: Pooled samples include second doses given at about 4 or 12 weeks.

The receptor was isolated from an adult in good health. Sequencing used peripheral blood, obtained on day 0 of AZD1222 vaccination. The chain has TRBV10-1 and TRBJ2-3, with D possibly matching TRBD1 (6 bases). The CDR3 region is CASGDRSDTQYF. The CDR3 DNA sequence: TGCGCCAGCGGAGACAGGTCAGATACGCAGTATTTT.